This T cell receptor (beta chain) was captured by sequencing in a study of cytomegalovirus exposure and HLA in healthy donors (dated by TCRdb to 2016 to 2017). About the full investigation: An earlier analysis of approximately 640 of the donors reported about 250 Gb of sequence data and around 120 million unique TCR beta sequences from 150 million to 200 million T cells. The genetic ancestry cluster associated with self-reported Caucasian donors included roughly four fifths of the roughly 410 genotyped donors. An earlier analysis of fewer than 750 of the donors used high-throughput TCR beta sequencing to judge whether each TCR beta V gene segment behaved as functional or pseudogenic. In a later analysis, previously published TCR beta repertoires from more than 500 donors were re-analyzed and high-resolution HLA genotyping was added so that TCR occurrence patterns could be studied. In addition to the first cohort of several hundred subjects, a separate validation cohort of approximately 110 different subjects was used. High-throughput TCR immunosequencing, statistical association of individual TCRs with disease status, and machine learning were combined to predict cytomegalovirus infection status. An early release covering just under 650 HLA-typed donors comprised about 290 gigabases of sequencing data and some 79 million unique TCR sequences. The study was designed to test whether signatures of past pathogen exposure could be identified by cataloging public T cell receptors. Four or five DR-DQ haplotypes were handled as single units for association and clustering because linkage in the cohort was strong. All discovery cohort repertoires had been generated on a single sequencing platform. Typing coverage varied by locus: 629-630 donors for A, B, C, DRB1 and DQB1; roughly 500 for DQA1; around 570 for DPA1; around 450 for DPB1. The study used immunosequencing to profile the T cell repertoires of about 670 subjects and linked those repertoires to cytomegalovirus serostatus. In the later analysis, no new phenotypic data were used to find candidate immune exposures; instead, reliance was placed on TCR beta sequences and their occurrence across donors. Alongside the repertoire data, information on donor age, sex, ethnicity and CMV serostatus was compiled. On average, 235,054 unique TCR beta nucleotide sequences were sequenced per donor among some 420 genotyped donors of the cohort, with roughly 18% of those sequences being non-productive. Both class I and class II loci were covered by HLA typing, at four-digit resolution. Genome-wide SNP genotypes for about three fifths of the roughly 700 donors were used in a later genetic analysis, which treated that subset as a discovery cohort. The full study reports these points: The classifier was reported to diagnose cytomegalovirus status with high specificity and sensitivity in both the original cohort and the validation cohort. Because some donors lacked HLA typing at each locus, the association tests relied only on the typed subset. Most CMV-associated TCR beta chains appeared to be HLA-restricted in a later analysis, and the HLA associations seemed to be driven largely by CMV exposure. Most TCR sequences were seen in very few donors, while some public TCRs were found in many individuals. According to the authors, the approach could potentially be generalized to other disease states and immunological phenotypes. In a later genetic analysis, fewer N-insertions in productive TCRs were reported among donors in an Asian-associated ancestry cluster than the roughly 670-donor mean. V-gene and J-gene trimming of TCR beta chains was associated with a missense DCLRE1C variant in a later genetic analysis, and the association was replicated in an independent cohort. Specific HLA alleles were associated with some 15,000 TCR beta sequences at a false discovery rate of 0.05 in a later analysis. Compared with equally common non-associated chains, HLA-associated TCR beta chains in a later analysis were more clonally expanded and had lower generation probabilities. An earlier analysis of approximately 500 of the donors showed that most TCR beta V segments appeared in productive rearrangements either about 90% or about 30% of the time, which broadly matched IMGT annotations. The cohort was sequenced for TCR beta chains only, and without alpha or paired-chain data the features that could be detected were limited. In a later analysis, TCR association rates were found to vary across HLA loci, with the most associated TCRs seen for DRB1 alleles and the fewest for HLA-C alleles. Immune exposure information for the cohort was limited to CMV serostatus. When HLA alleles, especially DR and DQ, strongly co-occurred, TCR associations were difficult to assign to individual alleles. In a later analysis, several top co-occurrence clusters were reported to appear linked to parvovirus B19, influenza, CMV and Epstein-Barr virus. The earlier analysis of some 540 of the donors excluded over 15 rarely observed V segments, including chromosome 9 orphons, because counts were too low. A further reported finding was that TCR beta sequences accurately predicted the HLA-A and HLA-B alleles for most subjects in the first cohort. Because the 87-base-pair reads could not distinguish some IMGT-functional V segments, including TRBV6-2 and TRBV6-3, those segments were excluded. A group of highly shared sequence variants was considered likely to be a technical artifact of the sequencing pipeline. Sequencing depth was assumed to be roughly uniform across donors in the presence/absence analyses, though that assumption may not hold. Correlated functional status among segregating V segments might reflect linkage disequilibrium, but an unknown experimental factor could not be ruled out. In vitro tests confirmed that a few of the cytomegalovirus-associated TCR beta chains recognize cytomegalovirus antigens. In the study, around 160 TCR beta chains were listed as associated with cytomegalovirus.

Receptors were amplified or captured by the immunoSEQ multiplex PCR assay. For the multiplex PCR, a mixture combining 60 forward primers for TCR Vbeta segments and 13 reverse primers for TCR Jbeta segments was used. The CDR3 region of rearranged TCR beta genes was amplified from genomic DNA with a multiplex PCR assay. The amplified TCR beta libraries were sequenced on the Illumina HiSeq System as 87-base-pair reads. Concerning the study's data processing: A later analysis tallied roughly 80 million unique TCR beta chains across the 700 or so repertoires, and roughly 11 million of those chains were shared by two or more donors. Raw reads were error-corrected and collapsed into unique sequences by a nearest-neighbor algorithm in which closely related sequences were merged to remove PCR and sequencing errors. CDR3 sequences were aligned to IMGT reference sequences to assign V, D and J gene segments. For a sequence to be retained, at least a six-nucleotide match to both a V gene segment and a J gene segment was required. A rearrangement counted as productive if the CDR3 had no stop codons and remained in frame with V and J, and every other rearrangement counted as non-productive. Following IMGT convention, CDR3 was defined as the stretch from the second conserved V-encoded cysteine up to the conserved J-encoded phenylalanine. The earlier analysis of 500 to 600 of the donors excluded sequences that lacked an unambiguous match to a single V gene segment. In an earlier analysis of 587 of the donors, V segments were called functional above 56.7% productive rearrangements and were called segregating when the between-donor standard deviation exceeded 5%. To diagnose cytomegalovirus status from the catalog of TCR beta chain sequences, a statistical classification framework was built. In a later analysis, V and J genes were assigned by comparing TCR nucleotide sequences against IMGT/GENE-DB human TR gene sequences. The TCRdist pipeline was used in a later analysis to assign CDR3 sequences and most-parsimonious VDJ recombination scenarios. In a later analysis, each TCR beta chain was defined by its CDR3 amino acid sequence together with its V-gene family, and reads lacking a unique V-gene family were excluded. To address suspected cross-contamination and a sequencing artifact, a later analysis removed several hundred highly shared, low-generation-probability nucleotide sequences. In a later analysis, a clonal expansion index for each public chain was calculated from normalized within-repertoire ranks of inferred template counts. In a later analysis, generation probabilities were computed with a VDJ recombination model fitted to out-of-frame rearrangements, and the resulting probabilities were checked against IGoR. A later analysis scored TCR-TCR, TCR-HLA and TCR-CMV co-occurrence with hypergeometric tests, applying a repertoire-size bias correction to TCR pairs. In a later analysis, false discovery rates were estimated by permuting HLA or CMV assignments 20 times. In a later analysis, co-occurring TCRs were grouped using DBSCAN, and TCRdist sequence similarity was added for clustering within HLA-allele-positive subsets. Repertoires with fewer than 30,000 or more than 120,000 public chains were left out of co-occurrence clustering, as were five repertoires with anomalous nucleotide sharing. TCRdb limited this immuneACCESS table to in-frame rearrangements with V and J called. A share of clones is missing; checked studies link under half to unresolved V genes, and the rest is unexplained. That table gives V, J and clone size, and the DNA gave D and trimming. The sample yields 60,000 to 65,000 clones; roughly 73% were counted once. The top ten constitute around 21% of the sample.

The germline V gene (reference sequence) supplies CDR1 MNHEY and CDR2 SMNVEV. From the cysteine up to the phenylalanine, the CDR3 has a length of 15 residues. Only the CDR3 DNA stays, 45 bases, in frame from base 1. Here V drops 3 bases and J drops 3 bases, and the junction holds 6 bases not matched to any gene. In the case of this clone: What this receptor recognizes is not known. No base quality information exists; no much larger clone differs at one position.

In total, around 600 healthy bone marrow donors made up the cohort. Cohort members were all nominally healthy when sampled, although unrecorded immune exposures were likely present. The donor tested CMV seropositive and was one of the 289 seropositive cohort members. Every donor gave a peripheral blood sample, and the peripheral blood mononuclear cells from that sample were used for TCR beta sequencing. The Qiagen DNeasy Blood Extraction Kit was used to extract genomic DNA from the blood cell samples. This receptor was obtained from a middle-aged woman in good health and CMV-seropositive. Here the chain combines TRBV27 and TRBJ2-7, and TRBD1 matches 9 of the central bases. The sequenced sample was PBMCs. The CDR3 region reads CASSFPGQGLYEQYF. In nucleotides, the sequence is TGTGCCAGCAGTTTCCCGGGACAGGGTCTCTACGAGCAGTACTTC.